The source of this T cell receptor beta chain is a study of T cells and copy number aberrations in small-cell lung cancer. In germline, CDR1 is SGHRS, CDR2 YFSETQ. V was trimmed by 0 bases and J by 2 bases, leaving 10 bases between them. The CDR3 is 15 residues long. Using immunoSEQ multiplex PCR, the repertoire was profiled, and TCRdb retains in-frame clones only, with some absent. The table records over 6,500 clones, around 82% of them present only once. Material for sequencing was normal tissue next to the tumor. The V and J genes are TRBV5-1 and TRBJ2-3, with D possibly TRBD1 on 6 matching bases. The sequence was obtained from a woman aged 45-65 years with small cell lung cancer. CDR3 region: CASSLVGQFTDTQYF. The CDR3 DNA is TGCGCCAGCAGCTTGGTCGGACAGTTCACAGATACGCAGTATTTT.